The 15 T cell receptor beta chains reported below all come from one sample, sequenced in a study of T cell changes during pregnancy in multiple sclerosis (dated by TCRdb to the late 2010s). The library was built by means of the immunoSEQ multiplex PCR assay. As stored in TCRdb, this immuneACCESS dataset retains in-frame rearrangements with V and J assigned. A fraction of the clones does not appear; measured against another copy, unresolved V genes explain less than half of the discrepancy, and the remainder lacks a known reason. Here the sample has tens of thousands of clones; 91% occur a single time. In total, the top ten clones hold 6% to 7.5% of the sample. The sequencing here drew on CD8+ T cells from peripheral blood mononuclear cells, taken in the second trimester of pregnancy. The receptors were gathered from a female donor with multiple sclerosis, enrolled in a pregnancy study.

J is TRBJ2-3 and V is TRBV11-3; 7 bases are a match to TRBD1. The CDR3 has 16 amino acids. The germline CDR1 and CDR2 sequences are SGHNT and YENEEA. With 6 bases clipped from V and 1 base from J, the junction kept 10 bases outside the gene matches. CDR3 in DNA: TGTGCCAGCAGTCCAGAGGGGGCTGTAGGCACAGATACGCAGTATTTT. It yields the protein CASSPEGAVGTDTQYF. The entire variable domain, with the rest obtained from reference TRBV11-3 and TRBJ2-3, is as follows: EAGVVQSPRYKIIEKKQPVAFWCNPISGHNTLYWYLQNLGQGPELLIRYENEEAVDDSQLPKDRFSAERLKGVDSTLKIQPAELGDSAVYLCASSPEGAVGTDTQYFGPGTRLTVL.

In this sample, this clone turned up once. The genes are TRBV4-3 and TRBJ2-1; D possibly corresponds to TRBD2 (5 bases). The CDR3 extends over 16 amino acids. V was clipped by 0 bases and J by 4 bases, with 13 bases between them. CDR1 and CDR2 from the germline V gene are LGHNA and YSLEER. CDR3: CASSQDDGDAYNEQFF. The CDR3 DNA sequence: TGCGCCAGCAGCCAAGACGACGGGGATGCTTACAATGAGCAGTTCTTC.

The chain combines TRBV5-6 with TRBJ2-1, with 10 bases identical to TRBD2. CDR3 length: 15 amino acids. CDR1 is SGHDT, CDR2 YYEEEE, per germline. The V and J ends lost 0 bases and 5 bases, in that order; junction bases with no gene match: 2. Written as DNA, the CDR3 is TGTGCCAGCAGCTTGGGTCTAGCGGGAGACAATGAGCAGTTCTTC. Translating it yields CASSLGLAGDNEQFF.

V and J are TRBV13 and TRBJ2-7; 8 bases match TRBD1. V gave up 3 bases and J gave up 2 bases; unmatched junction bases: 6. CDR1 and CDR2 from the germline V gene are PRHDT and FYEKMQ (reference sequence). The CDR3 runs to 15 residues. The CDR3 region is CASSLGTGETYEQYF. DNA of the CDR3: TGTGCCAGCAGCTTGGGGACAGGCGAGACCTACGAGCAGTACTTC.

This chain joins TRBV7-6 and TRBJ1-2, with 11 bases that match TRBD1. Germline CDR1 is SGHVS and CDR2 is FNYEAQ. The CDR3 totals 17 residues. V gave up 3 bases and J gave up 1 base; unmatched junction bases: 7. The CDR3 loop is CASSLGQGEGLNYGYTF. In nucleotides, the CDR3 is TGTGCCAGCAGCTTGGGACAGGGGGAAGGTCTTAACTATGGCTACACCTTC.

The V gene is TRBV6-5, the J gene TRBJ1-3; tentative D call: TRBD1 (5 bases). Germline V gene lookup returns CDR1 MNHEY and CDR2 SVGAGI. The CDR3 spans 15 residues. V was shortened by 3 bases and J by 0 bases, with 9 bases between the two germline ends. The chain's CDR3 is CASSYQGDSGNTIYF. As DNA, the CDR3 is TGTGCCAGCAGTTATCAGGGTGACTCTGGAAACACCATATATTTT.

The DNA of the CDR3 is TGTGCCAGCAGGAGCGGGAGGCTCTCCTACAATGAGCAGTTCTTC. It codes for CASRSGRLSYNEQFF. The genes are TRBV6-1 and TRBJ2-1, with TRBD2 matching 9 bases. V lost 6 bases to trimming and J lost 0 bases; unmatched junction nucleotides: 3. The germline gives CDR1 MNHNS, CDR2 SASEGT. This CDR3 comprises 15 residues.

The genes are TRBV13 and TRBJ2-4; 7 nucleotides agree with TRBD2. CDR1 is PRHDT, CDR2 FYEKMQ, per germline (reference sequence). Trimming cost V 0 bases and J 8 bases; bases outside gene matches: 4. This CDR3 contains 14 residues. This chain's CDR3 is CASSLGLAEDIQYF. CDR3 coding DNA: TGTGCCAGCAGCTTAGGGCTAGCGGAAGACATTCAGTACTTC.

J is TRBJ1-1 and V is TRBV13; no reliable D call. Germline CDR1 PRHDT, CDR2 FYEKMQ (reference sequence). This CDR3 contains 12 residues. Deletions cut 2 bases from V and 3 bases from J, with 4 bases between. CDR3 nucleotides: TGTGCCAGCAGCTTACAATACACTGAAGCTTTCTTT. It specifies CASSLQYTEAFF.

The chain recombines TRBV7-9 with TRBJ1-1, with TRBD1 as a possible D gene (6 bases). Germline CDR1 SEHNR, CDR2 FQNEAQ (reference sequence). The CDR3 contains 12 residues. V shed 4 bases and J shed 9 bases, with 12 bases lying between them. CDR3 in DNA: TGTGCCAGCAGCTGGGATGACAGGCAAGCTTTCTTT. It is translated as CASSWDDRQAFF. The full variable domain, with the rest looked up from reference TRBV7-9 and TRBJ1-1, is DTGVSQNPRHKITKRGQNVTFRCDPISEHNRLYWYRQTLGQGPEFLTYFQNEAQLEKSRLLSDRFSAERPKGSFSTLEIQRTEQGDSAMYLCASSWDDRQAFFGQGTRLTVV.

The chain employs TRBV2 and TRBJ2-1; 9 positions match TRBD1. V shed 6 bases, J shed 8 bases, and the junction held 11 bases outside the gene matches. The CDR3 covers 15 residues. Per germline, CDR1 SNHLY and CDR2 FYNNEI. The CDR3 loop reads CASRPGQGNADEQFF. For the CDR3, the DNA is TGTGCCAGCAGGCCCGGACAGGGGAATGCCGATGAGCAGTTCTTC.

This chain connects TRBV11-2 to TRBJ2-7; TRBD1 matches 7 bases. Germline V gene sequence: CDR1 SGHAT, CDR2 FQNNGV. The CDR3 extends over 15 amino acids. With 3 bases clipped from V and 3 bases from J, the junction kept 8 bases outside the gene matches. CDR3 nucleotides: TGTGCCAGCAGCTTTGACAGGGCTAGATACTACGAGCAGTACTTC. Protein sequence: CASSFDRARYYEQYF.

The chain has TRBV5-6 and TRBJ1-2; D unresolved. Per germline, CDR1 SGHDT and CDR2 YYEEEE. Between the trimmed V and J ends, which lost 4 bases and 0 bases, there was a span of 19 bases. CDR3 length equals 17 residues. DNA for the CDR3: TGTGCCAGCAGCCTGGATCTTGAGGCAGAAGCTAACTATGGCTACACCTTC. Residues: CASSLDLEAEANYGYTF.

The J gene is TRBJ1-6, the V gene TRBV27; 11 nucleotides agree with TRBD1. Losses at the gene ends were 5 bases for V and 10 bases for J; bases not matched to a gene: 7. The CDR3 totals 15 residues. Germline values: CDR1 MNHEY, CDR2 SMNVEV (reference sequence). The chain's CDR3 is CASSQGQGAGSPLHF. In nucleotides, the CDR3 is TGTGCCAGCAGTCAAGGACAGGGGGCCGGGTCACCCCTCCACTTT.

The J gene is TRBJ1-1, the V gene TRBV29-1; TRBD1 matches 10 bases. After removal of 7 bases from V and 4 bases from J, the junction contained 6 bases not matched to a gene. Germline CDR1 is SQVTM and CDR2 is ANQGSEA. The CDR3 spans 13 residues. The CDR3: CSARTGGGTEAFF. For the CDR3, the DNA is TGCAGCGCCCGGACAGGGGGTGGCACTGAAGCTTTCTTT.